These T cell receptor beta chains were read from a single sample in a study of T cell responses to AZD1222 COVID-19 vaccine. The assay was immunoSEQ multiplex PCR, and TCRdb's table has in-frame clones only and misses some. The data hold about 140,000 clones, with roughly 90% observed a single time. This specimen was peripheral blood, taken on day 0 of AZD1222 vaccination. The source of these receptors is an adult in good health. The CDR3 runs from the conserved cysteine through the conserved F or W. D genes are given only for firm matches. A row's size may be missing; if present it is once, few, many or a size class.

NA	TRBV28	TRBJ2-5	TRBD1	CASSPRDREETQYF	TGTGCCAGCAGTCCGCGAGACAGGGAAGAGACCCAGTACTTC
NA	TRBV2	TRBJ2-1	TRBD2	CASNKREKGEQFF	TGTGCCAGCAATAAGCGGGAGAAGGGTGAGCAGTTCTTC
NA	TRBV6-5	TRBJ1-2	TRBD1	CASSSVGQGSYGYTF	TGTGCCAGCAGTTCGGTAGGACAGGGGAGCTATGGCTACACCTTC
NA	TRBV19	TRBJ1-1	NA	CASQGLGTEAFF	TGTGCCAGTCAGGGGCTTGGCACTGAAGCTTTCTTT
once	TRBV27	TRBJ2-7	NA	CASRPSLPGHEQYF	TGTGCCAGCAGACCTTCTCTCCCTGGCCACGAGCAGTACTTC
few	TRBV7-2	TRBJ1-1	NA	CASSLGQLNTEAFF	TGTGCCAGCAGCTTGGGACAATTGAACACTGAAGCTTTCTTT
NA	TRBV28	TRBJ1-2	NA	CASSLRTDYGYTF	TGTGCCAGCAGTCTCCGGACAGACTATGGCTACACCTTC
NA	TRBV7-9	TRBJ1-1	NA	CASSPTGAGPPEAFF	TGTGCCAGCAGCCCCACCGGTGCAGGGCCCCCCGAAGCTTTCTTT
once	TRBV19	TRBJ2-1	NA	CASSISARSLYNEQFF	TGTGCCAGTAGTATCTCGGCCCGGAGTTTGTACAATGAGCAGTTCTTC
NA	TRBV6-6	TRBJ1-4	TRBD1	CASKQGGEKLFF	TGTGCCAGCAAACAGGGGGGAGAAAAACTGTTTTTT
NA	TRBV5-4	TRBJ2-1	TRBD2	CASSKSGGLYNEQFF	TGTGCCAGCAGTAAAAGCGGGGGGTTGTACAATGAGCAGTTCTTC
NA	TRBV5-1	TRBJ2-7	NA	CASSFRESYEQYF	TGCGCCAGCAGCTTCAGGGAGTCCTACGAGCAGTACTTC
NA	TRBV15	TRBJ2-4	TRBD1	CATSPTGTGRNIQYF	TGTGCCACCAGCCCGACGGGGACAGGACGTAACATTCAGTACTTC
once	TRBV6-2/TRBV6-3	TRBJ2-3	NA	CASSLQGSPTDTQYF	TGTGCCAGCAGCCTCCAGGGGTCTCCCACAGATACGCAGTATTTT
NA	TRBV29-1	TRBJ1-1	NA	CSVGGDMNTEAFF	TGCAGCGTTGGAGGAGATATGAACACTGAAGCTTTCTTT
once	TRBV29-1	TRBJ2-7	TRBD1	CSVEVGGDSYEQYF	TGCAGCGTTGAAGTAGGGGGCGATAGCTACGAGCAGTACTTC
NA	TRBV28	TRBJ2-2	NA	CASNLWGGGELFF	TGTGCCAGCAACTTGTGGGGAGGCGGGGAGCTGTTTTTT
NA	TRBV7-6	TRBJ1-4	NA	CASGFTGPTNEKLFF	TGTGCCAGCGGATTTACAGGGCCAACTAATGAAAAACTGTTTTTT
NA	TRBV7-8	TRBJ1-4	NA	CASSLSLVAAANEKLFF	TGTGCCAGCAGCTTATCCCTCGTCGCAGCGGCTAATGAAAAACTGTTTTTT
NA	TRBV2	TRBJ1-4	TRBD1	CASELRGANEKLFF	TGTGCCAGCGAACTCAGGGGGGCTAATGAAAAACTGTTTTTT
NA	TRBV13	TRBJ1-6	NA	CASSLGLGYNSPLHF	TGTGCCAGCAGCTTAGGGCTGGGCTATAATTCACCCCTCCACTTT
NA	TRBV18	TRBJ2-2	NA	CASSVALGTSSYTGELFF	TGTGCCAGCTCAGTAGCCTTGGGGACTTCCAGCTACACCGGGGAGCTGTTTTTT
few	TRBV10-1	TRBJ2-3	NA	CASSDRATDTQYF	TGCGCCAGCAGTGACAGGGCGACAGATACGCAGTATTTT
NA	TRBV20-1	TRBJ1-2	NA	CSAGAQGYTF	TGCAGTGCGGGGGCTCAGGGCTACACCTTC
NA	TRBV2	TRBJ1-6	TRBD1	CASSAYRGSSYNSPLHF	TGTGCCAGCAGCGCTTACAGGGGAAGCTCCTATAATTCACCCCTCCACTTT
NA	TRBV15	TRBJ1-5	TRBD1	CATSRDAADRAGQPQHF	TGTGCCACCAGCAGAGACGCAGCCGACAGGGCGGGTCAGCCCCAGCATTTT
NA	TRBV28	TRBJ2-7	NA	CASKDSDTYEQYF	TGTGCCAGCAAGGACAGTGACACCTACGAGCAGTACTTC
NA	TRBV19	TRBJ2-1	NA	CASTFGTDPNFF	TGTGCCAGTACCTTCGGGACGGATCCTAACTTCTTC
NA	TRBV5-1	TRBJ2-5	NA	CASSISGLRGETQYF	TGCGCCAGCAGCATCTCGGGACTCCGGGGGGAGACCCAGTACTTC
few	TRBV6-1	TRBJ2-3	TRBD2	CASSEVAGGRTDTQYF	TGTGCCAGCAGTGAAGTTGCGGGGGGGCGCACAGATACGCAGTATTTT
once	TRBV5-6	TRBJ2-1	TRBD2	CASRPGLTGGRYNEQFF	TGTGCCAGCCGCCCGGGGTTAACGGGGGGGAGGTACAATGAGCAGTTCTTC
NA	TRBV10-3	TRBJ1-4	TRBD1	CAISDVGQGHEKLFF	TGTGCCATCAGTGATGTGGGACAGGGGCATGAAAAACTGTTTTTT
NA	TRBV7-2	TRBJ1-6	TRBD1	CASNPGTGGIRSPLHF	TGTGCCAGCAACCCCGGGACAGGGGGAATACGGTCACCCCTCCACTTT
NA	TRBV10-3	TRBJ1-6	NA	CAISFGQGGNSPLHF	TGTGCCATCAGTTTCGGGCAGGGTGGTAATTCACCCCTCCACTTT
NA	TRBV19	TRBJ1-3	NA	CASMRGPSGNTIYF	TGTGCCAGTATGAGGGGACCGTCCGGAAACACCATATATTTT
NA	TRBV14	TRBJ2-2	NA	CASSHNRVYGELFF	TGTGCCAGCAGCCATAACAGGGTTTATGGGGAGCTGTTTTTT
NA	TRBV7-6	TRBJ1-1	TRBD1	CASSRIGQGISEAFF	TGTGCCAGCAGCCGAATAGGACAGGGGATATCGGAAGCTTTCTTT
NA	TRBV7-9	TRBJ1-5	NA	CASSLMVGRRFLSNQPQHF	TGTGCCAGCAGCTTAATGGTCGGCAGGCGATTTCTAAGCAATCAGCCCCAGCATTTT
NA	TRBV11-2	TRBJ1-6	NA	CASSLGHRRNNSPLHF	TGTGCCAGCAGCTTAGGCCACCGACGGAATAATTCACCCCTCCACTTT
NA	TRBV2	TRBJ1-4	NA	CASRAWGPNEKLFF	TGTGCCAGCCGAGCTTGGGGCCCCAATGAAAAACTGTTTTTT
NA	TRBV2	TRBJ1-2	TRBD1	CASLPGMTGNYGYTF	TGTGCCAGCCTCCCCGGTATGACAGGGAACTATGGCTACACCTTC
NA	TRBV28	TRBJ2-7	TRBD1	CASSSTRQGLAYEQYF	TGTGCCAGCAGTTCAACCCGACAGGGGCTGGCCTACGAGCAGTACTTC
NA	TRBV5-4	TRBJ2-7	NA	CASSEETSYEQYF	TGTGCCAGCAGCGAAGAAACCTCCTACGAGCAGTACTTC
NA	TRBV25-1	TRBJ2-1	NA	CASRDTLTYNEQFF	TGTGCCAGCAGGGACACCCTGACCTACAATGAGCAGTTCTTC
once	TRBV20-1	TRBJ2-7	NA	CSASHPPAYEQYF	TGCAGTGCTAGTCACCCACCGGCCTACGAGCAGTACTTC
NA	TRBV5-1	TRBJ1-6	NA	CASSSTVTYNSPLHF	TGCGCCAGCAGCTCGACAGTGACTTATAATTCACCCCTCCACTTT
NA	TRBV5-1	TRBJ1-1	NA	CASSLAPPGGTEAFF	TGCGCCAGCAGCTTGGCCCCCCCTGGGGGCACTGAAGCTTTCTTT
NA	TRBV9	TRBJ2-1	NA	CASSDYSSYNEQFF	TGTGCCAGCAGCGACTACAGCTCCTACAATGAGCAGTTCTTC
NA	TRBV4-2	TRBJ2-2	NA	CASSQDLGGTGELFF	TGTGCCAGCAGCCAAGATTTAGGGGGCACCGGGGAGCTGTTTTTT
NA	TRBV6-4	TRBJ1-2	NA	CASSDSYRGYGYTF	TGTGCCAGCAGTGACTCGTATAGGGGCTATGGCTACACCTTC
NA	TRBV7-2	TRBJ1-4	NA	CASSPRRDEKLFF	TGTGCCAGCAGCCCCCGCCGTGATGAAAAACTGTTTTTT